The 22 T cell receptor beta chains reported below all come from one sample, sequenced in a study of T cell responses to AZD1222 COVID-19 vaccine. Measured with immunoSEQ multiplex PCR; TCRdb has only the in-frame clones, and not every one. Found here are 120,000 to 150,000 clones, roughly 91% of them singletons; the top ten hold around 4.7%. The input for sequencing was peripheral blood, taken on day 0 of AZD1222 vaccination. These receptor sequences come from an adult in good health.

The V call is TRBV7-9, the J call TRBJ2-3; possible D gene TRBD2, 6 bases. This CDR3 comprises 16 residues. V dropped 1 base and J dropped 1 base, with 12 bases sitting between them. Germline CDR1 is SEHNR and CDR2 is FQNEAQ (reference sequence). For the CDR3, the DNA is TGTGCCAGCAGCTTAGGTGGGCGGGGCGGCACAGATACGCAGTATTTT. Translated: CASSLGGRGGTDTQYF.

This chain connects TRBV7-7 to TRBJ2-2, with a weak D call TRBD1 (5 bases). CDR1 is SSHAT, CDR2 FNYEAQ, per germline (reference sequence). This CDR3 is 14 amino acids long. This CDR3 is CASRPRVNTGELFF. In DNA form, the CDR3 reads TGTGCTAGTCGACCCAGGGTGAACACCGGGGAGCTGTTTTTT.

The genes are TRBV12-3 or TRBV12-4 and TRBJ1-2; no reliable D call. This CDR3 has 13 amino acids. Trimming cost V 3 bases and J 3 bases, with 8 bases left between them. The CDR3 sequence: CASSFGQDYGYTF. In DNA, the CDR3 is TGTGCCAGCAGTTTCGGTCAGGACTATGGCTACACCTTC.

V usage is TRBV2 and J usage is TRBJ1-5, with D unclear. From germline, CDR1 is SNHLY and CDR2 FYNNEI. CDR3 length: 15 residues. Trimming shortened V by 7 bases and J by 3 bases, and 16 bases separated the two germline ends. As DNA, the CDR3 is TGTGCCAGCAATCGACTGGTCGGCTTCAATCAGCCCCAGCATTTT. Translating it yields CASNRLVGFNQPQHF.

The V and J genes are TRBV19 and TRBJ1-5; 8 bases are a match to TRBD1. Losses at the gene ends were 4 bases for V and 3 bases for J; bases not matched to a gene: 8. This CDR3 region has 16 residues. Germline CDR1 and CDR2: LNHDA and SQIVND (reference sequence). CDR3 sequence reads: CASSTPGTGDNQPQHF. The CDR3 bases are TGTGCCAGTAGTACCCCCGGGACAGGAGACAATCAGCCCCAGCATTTT.

The chain couples TRBV7-2 to TRBJ1-5; D is uncertain. This CDR3 spans 13 amino acids. Germline CDR1 and CDR2: SGHTA and FQGNSA. V was shortened by 2 bases and J by 2 bases, with 4 bases between the two germline ends. The CDR3 DNA reads as TGTGCCAGCAGCTTATGGCGCAATCAGCCCCAGCATTTT. Protein product: CASSLWRNQPQHF.

The genes are TRBV6-6 and TRBJ2-2, with 7 bases identical to TRBD2. Germline V gene sequence: CDR1 MNHNY, CDR2 SVGAGI (reference sequence). The J segment lost 5 bases and the V segment lost 6 bases, leaving 6 bases of the junction unmatched. CDR3 length: 14 amino acids. The CDR3 sequence is CASSPGRATGELFF. The CDR3 region has the DNA TGTGCCAGCAGCCCGGGGAGGGCAACCGGGGAGCTGTTTTTT.

The rearrangement joins TRBV18 to TRBJ1-3; the D is unclear. This CDR3 has 16 residues. V was trimmed by 3 bases and J by 0 bases, leaving 12 bases between them. CDR1 is KGHSH and CDR2 is LQKENI in the germline V gene. CDR3 coding DNA: TGTGCCAGCTCACCCATGGACGCCGACTCTGGAAACACCATATATTTT. Translating it yields CASSPMDADSGNTIYF. The full variable domain, its missing parts supplied by reference TRBV18 and TRBJ1-3, is NAGVMQNPRHLVRRRGQEARLRCSPMKGHSHVYWYRQLPEEGLKFMVYLQKENIIDESGMPKERFSAEFPKEGPSILRIQQVVRGDSAAYFCASSPMDADSGNTIYFGEGSWLTVV.

The gene calls are TRBV4-3 and TRBJ2-7; D gene unclear. Germline assignment: CDR1 LGHNA and CDR2 YSLEER. Deletions cut 0 bases from V and 0 bases from J, with 6 bases between. The CDR3 is 14 residues long. The CDR3 bases are TGCGCCAGCAGCCAAGAGTCAGGCTCCTACGAGCAGTACTTC. It codes for CASSQESGSYEQYF.

The CDR3 DNA reads as TGTGCCTGGAGTGTCGAGGGGTCAAGCGAGCAGTACTTC. Translating gives CAWSVEGSSEQYF. V gene TRBV30 combines with J gene TRBJ2-7; D possibly uses TRBD1 or TRBD2 (5 bases each). The germline V gene has CDR1 GTSNPN and CDR2 SVGIG (reference sequence). Trimming stripped 0 bases from V and 6 bases from J, with 12 bases between. This CDR3 region has 13 residues.

This rearrangement joins TRBV4-3 to TRBJ2-7, with TRBD2 matching 13 bases. The V gene end was trimmed by 4 bases and the J gene end by 2 bases; junction bases not matched to a gene: 5. The CDR3 consists of 16 residues. Germline V gene sequence: CDR1 LGHNA, CDR2 YSLEER. CDR3 amino acids: CASSLGLAGVAYEQYF. CDR3 nucleotides: TGCGCCAGCAGCCTCGGACTAGCGGGAGTAGCCTACGAGCAGTACTTC.

This chain uses TRBV2 with TRBJ2-7; the D gene is possibly TRBD1 (5 bases). In germline, CDR1 is SNHLY, CDR2 FYNNEI. This CDR3 has 14 amino acids. Trimming removed 2 bases at V and 5 bases at J, with 13 bases between. CDR3 sequence reads: CASSEIRERDEQYF. The DNA of the CDR3 is TGTGCCAGCAGTGAAATCAGGGAAAGAGACGAGCAGTACTTC.

The rearrangement joins TRBV7-6 to TRBJ1-6; D not resolved. The CDR3 consists of 15 residues. V was clipped by 1 base and J by 3 bases, with 7 bases between them. Germline V gene data show CDR1 as SGHVS and CDR2 as FNYEAQ. CDR3 in DNA: TGTGCCAGCAGCTTAGGAACAGACTATAATTCACCCCTCCACTTT. This codes for CASSLGTDYNSPLHF.

This clone was seen just once. The V call is TRBV19, the J call TRBJ2-2, with D unresolved. The CDR3 loop spans 14 amino acids. The V end was cut by 4 bases, the J end by 3 bases, with 9 bases between. Germline V gene sequence: CDR1 LNHDA, CDR2 SQIVND (reference sequence). DNA of the CDR3: TGTGCCAGTAGTACTGACCTCTACACCGGGGAGCTGTTTTTT. Translating gives CASSTDLYTGELFF.

V and J are TRBV4-2 and TRBJ2-7; D unresolved. The CDR3 consists of 15 residues. Germline V gene lookup returns CDR1 LGHNA and CDR2 YNFKEQ. V lost 0 bases and J lost 2, with 11 bases in between. The CDR3 here is CASSQEWGNPYEQYF. For the CDR3, the DNA is TGTGCCAGCAGCCAAGAGTGGGGAAACCCCTACGAGCAGTACTTC.

Comments on this clone: Germline is not matched at one junction end, which may reflect a read error. V gene TRBV5-1 combines with J gene TRBJ2-7; D may be TRBD2 (6 bases). The germline V gene has CDR1 SGHRS and CDR2 YFSETQ. The CDR3 loop spans 13 amino acids. CDR3 DNA: TGCGCTAGCAGGCGGGACCGAGCCTACGAGCAGTACTTC. It specifies CASRRDRAYEQYF.

The genes are TRBV18 and TRBJ1-1; D uncertain. CDR1 and CDR2 from the germline V gene are KGHSH and LQKENI. V gave up 6 bases and J gave up 1 base, with 15 bases separating them. The CDR3 sequence is 15 residues long. The CDR3 sequence: CASSHPGFTNTEAFF. As DNA, the CDR3 is TGTGCCAGCTCCCACCCCGGGTTCACGAACACTGAAGCTTTCTTT.

This clone occurred once. The chain is built from TRBV7-6 and TRBJ2-5, with TRBD2 identical over 11 bases. V shed 6 bases and J 4 bases; nucleotides not matched to a gene: 10. The germline V gene encodes CDR1 SGHVS and CDR2 FNYEAQ. There are 16 residues in the CDR3. The CDR3 DNA follows: TGTGCCAGCAGTTTACTGACTAGCGGGAACGGAGAGACCCAGTACTTC. Translated: CASSLLTSGNGETQYF.

The chain couples TRBV9 to TRBJ2-1; 7 nucleotides agree with TRBD2. J gave up 1 base and V 3 bases, and 7 bases lay outside the gene matches. The length of the CDR3 is 16 residues. Germline values: CDR1 SGDLS, CDR2 YYNGEE. CDR3 region: CASSAGGGISYNEQFF. DNA of the CDR3: TGTGCCAGCAGCGCTGGGGGGGGGATTTCCTACAATGAGCAGTTCTTC.

The chain couples TRBV10-3 to TRBJ1-1, with unresolved D. Germline V gives CDR1 ENHRY, CDR2 SYGVKD. CDR3 length: 15 residues. V gave up 0 bases and J gave up 1 base, with 9 bases separating them. CDR3 in amino acids: CAISESAARNTEAFF. The CDR3 DNA reads TGTGCCATCAGTGAGTCGGCAGCCCGGAACACTGAAGCTTTCTTT.

The CDR3 loop is CASSLEAGVNTGELFF. The CDR3 region has the DNA TGTGCCAGCAGCTTGGAGGCGGGGGTGAACACCGGGGAGCTGTTTTTT. V is TRBV5-6 and J is TRBJ2-2; 7 nucleotides agree with TRBD2. V lost 0 bases to trimming and J lost 1 base; unmatched junction nucleotides: 3. The CDR3 length is 16 residues. The germline CDR1 and CDR2 sequences are SGHDT and YYEEEE.

This chain connects TRBV3-1 (or the pseudogene TRBV3-2) to TRBJ2-7; a weak D match, TRBD2 (6 bases). Germline lookup yields CDR1 LGHDT and CDR2 YNNKEL (reference sequence). This CDR3 is 16 amino acids long. V lost 4 bases and J lost 6, with 22 bases in between. The CDR3 DNA reads as TGTGCCAGCAGCCGGGGTAGCGGTAATCTGGGGTCCGAGCAGTACTTC. This sequence encodes CASSRGSGNLGSEQYF.